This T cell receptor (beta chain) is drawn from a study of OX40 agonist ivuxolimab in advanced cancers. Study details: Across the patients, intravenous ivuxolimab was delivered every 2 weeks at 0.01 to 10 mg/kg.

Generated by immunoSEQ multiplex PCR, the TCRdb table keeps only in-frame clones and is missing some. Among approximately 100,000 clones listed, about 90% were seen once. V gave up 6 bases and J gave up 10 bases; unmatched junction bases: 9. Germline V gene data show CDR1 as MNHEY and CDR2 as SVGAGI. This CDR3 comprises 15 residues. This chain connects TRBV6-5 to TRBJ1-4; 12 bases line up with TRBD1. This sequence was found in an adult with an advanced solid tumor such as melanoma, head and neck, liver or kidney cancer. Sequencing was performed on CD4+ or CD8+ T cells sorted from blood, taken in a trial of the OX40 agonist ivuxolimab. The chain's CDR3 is CASRPRDRGLVKLFF. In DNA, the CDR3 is TGTGCCAGCAGACCACGGGACAGGGGGCTTGTAAAACTGTTTTTT.